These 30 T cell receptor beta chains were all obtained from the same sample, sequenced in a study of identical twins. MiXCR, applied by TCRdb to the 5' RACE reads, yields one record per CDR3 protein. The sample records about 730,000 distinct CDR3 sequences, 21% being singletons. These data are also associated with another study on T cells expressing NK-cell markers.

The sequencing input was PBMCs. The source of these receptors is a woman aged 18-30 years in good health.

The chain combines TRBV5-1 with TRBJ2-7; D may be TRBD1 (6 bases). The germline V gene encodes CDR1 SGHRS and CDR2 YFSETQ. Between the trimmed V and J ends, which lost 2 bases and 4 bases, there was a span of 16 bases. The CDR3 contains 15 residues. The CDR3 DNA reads TGCGCCAGCAGCTTCTACTCGGGACAAAATTACGAGCAGTACTTC. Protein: CASSFYSGQNYEQYF.

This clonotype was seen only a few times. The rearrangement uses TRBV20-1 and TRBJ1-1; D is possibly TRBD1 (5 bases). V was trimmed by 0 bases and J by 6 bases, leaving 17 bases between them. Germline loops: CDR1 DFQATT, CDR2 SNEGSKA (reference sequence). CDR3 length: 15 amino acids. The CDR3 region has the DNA TGCAGTGCTAGAGAACCGCCGGGACTGGAGCCTGAAGCTTTCTTT. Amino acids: CSAREPPGLEPEAFF.

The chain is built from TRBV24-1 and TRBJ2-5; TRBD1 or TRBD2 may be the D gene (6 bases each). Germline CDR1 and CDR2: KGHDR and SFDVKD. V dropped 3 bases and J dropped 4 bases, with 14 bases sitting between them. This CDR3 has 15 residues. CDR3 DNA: TGTGCCACCAGTGATGTGGGGGGCGCGGGAGAGACCCAGTACTTC. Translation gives CATSDVGGAGETQYF.

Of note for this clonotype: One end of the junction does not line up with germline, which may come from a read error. The CDR3 loop is CASNIRTSGERFF. The CDR3, as DNA: TGTGCCAGCAACATAAGGACTAGCGGGGAGCGGTTCTTC. The chain combines TRBV12-3 or TRBV12-4 with TRBJ2-1; 12 bases align to TRBD2. The CDR3 is 13 amino acids.

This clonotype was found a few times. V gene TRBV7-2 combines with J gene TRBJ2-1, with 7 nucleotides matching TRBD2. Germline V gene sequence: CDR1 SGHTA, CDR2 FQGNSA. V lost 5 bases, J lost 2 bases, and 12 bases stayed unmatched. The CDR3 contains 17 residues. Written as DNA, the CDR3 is TGTGCCAGCAGCCCCAGGCGGGGGAGGGGAACCTACAATGAGCAGTTCTTC. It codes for CASSPRRGRGTYNEQFF.

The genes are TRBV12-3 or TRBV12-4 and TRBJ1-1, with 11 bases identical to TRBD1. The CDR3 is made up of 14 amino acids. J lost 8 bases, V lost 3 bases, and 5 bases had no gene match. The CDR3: CASSFQGQGGEAFF. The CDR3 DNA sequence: TGTGCCAGCAGTTTTCAGGGACAGGGGGGCGAAGCTTTCTTT.

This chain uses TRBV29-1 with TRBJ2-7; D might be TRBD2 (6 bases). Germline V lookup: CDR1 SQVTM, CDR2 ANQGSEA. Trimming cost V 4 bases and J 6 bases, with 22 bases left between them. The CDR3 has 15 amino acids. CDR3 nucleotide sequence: TGCAGCGTTGCCTTCGGGGGAGACAGTACATCCGAGCAGTACTTC. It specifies CSVAFGGDSTSEQYF.

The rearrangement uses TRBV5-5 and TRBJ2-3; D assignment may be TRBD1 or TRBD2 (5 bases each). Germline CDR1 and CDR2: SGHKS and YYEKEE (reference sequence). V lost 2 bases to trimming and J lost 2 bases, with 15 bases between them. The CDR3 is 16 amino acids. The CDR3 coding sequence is TGTGCCAGCAGCTTTTTCTCAGGGACCCTCACAGATACGCAGTATTTT. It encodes CASSFFSGTLTDTQYF. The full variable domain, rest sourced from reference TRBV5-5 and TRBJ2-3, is DAGVTQSPTHLIKTRGQQVTLRCSPISGHKSVSWYQQVLGQGPQFIFQYYEKEERGRGNFPDRFSARQFPNYSSELNVNALLLGDSALYLCASSFFSGTLTDTQYFGPGTRLTVL.

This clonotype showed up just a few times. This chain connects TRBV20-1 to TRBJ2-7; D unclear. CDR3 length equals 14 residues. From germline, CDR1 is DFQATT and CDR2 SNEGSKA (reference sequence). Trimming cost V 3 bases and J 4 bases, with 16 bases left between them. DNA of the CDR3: TGCAGTGCTAGCTCTCCCGCCAGAAGATACGAGCAGTACTTC. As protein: CSASSPARRYEQYF.

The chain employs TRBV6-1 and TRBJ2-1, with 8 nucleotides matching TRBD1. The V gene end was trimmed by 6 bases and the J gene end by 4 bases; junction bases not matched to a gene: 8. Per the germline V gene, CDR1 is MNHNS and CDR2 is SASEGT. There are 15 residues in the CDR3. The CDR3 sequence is CASRSGTGLYNEQFF. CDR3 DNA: TGTGCCAGCAGAAGTGGGACAGGCTTATACAATGAGCAGTTCTTC.

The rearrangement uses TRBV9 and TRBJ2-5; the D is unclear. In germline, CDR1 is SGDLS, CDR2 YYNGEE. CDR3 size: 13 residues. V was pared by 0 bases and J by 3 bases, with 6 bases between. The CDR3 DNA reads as TGTGCCAGCAGCGTAGGTGACAAAGAGACCCAGTACTTC. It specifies CASSVGDKETQYF.

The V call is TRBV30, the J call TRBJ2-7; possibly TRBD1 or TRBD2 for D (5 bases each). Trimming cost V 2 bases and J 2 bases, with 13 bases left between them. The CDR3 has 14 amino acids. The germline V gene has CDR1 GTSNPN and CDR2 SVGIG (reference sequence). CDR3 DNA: TGTGCCTGGAGTAGGGGAGCAGGGACCTACGAGCAGTACTTC. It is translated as CAWSRGAGTYEQYF.

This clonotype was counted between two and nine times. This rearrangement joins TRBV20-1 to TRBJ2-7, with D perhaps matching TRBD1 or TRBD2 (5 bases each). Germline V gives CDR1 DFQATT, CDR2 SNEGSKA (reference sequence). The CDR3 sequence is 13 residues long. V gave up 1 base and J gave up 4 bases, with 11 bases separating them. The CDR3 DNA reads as TGCAGTGCTAGAGGGGTGGGGACGTACGAGCAGTACTTC. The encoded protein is CSARGVGTYEQYF.

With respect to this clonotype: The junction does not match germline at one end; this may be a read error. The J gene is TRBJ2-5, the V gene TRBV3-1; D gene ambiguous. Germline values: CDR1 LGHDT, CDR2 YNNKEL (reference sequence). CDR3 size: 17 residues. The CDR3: CASCQVSRRSVGETQYF. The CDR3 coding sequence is TGTGCCAGCTGCCAAGTCTCCAGAAGAAGCGTCGGCGAGACCCAGTACTTC.

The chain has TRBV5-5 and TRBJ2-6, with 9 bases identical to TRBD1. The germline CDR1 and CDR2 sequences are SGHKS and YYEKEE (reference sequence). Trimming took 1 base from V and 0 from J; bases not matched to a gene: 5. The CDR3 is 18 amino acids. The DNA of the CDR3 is TGTGCCAGCAGCTTGTTCGGGACAGGGAACTCTGGGGCCAACGTCCTGACTTTC. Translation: CASSLFGTGNSGANVLTF.

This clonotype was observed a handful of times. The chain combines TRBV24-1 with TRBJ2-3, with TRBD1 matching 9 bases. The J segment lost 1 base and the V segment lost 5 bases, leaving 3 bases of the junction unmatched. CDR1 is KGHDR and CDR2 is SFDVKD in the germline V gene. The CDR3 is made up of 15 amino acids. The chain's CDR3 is CATSARTGGTDTQYF. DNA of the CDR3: TGTGCCACCAGTGCCAGGACAGGGGGCACAGATACGCAGTATTTT.

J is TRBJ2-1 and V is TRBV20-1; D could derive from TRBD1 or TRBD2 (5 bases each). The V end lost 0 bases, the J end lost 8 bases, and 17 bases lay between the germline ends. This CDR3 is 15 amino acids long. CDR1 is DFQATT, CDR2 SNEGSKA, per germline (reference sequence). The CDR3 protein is CSARDGRLTRDEQFF. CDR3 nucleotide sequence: TGCAGTGCTAGAGATGGGCGACTAACCAGGGATGAGCAGTTCTTC.

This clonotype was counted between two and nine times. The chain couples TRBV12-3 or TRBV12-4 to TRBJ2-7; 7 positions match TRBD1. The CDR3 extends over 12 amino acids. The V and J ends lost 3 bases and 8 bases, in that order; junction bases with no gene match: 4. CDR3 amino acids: CASSFLQGKQYF. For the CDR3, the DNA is TGTGCCAGCAGTTTCTTACAGGGGAAGCAGTACTTC.

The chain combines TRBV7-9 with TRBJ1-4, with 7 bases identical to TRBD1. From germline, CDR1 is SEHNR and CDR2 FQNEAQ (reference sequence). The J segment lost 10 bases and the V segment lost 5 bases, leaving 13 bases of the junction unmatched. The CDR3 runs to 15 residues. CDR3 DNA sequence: TGTGCCAGCAGCCGCACCGACAGGGAGCTTGGAAAACTGTTTTTT. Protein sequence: CASSRTDRELGKLFF.

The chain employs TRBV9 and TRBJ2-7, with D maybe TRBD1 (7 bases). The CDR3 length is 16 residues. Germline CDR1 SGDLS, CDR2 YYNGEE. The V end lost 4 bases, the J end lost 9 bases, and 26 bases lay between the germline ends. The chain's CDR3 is CASSPFGGTAPEGQYF. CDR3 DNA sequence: TGTGCCAGCAGCCCGTTCGGCGGGACAGCCCCTGAGGGGCAGTACTTC.

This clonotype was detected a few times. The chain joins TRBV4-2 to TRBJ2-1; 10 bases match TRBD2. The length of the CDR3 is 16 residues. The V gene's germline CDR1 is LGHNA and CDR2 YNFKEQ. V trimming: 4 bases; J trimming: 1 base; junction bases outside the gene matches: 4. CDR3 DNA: TGTGCCAGCAGCCTTCTAGCGGGGGCGTCCTACAATGAGCAGTTCTTC. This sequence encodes CASSLLAGASYNEQFF.

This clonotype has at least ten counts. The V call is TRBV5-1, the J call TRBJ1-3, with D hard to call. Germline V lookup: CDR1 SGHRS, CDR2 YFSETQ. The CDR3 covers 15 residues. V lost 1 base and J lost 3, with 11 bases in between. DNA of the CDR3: TGCGCCAGCAGCTTGACGGAACAGCTTGGAAACACCATATATTTT. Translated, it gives CASSLTEQLGNTIYF.

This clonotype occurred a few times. CDR3 region: CASSIGPSRSGANVLTF. CDR3 in DNA: TGTGCCAGTAGTATAGGCCCAAGTCGCTCTGGGGCCAACGTCCTGACTTTC. The chain joins TRBV19 to TRBJ2-6; D is unresolved. Germline assignment: CDR1 LNHDA and CDR2 SQIVND (reference sequence). V gave up 1 base and J gave up 0 bases, with 10 bases separating them. There are 17 residues in the CDR3.

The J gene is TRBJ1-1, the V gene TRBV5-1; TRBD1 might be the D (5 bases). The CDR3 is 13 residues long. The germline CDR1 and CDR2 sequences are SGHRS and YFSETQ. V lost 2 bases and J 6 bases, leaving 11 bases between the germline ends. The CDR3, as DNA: TGCGCCAGCAGCTTCGTGGAAGGGGCTGAAGCTTTCTTT. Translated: CASSFVEGAEAFF.

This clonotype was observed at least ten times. The CDR3 DNA reads as TGCAGTGCTAGAGATCCGGGACAGTGGGAAAAACTGTTTTTT. This translates into CSARDPGQWEKLFF. The genes are TRBV20-1 and TRBJ1-4; 7 bases map to TRBD1. Germline loops: CDR1 DFQATT, CDR2 SNEGSKA (reference sequence). Losses at the gene ends were 0 bases for V and 8 bases for J; bases not matched to a gene: 6. The CDR3 runs to 14 residues.

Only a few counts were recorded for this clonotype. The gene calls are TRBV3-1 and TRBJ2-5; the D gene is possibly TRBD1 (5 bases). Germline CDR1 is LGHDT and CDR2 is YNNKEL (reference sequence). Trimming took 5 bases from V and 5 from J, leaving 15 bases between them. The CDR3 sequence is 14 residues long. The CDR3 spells CASSWGLGPETQYF. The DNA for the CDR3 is TGTGCCAGCAGCTGGGGTTTGGGGCCCGAGACCCAGTACTTC.

The CDR3 nucleotides read TGCGCCAGCAGCCCTCGTATCGGCGTTAACACCGGGGAGCTGTTTTTT. Its protein is CASSPRIGVNTGELFF. J is TRBJ2-2 and V is TRBV5-1; D gene unclear. The V and J ends lost 4 bases and 2 bases respectively, with 15 bases between them. This CDR3 has 16 amino acids. Germline CDR1 SGHRS, CDR2 YFSETQ.

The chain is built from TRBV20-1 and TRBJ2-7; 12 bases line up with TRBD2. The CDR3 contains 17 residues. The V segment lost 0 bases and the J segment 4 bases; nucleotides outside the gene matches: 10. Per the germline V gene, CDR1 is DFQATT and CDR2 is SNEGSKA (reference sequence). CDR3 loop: CSARDPQPSGRGYEQYF. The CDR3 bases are TGCAGTGCTAGAGATCCCCAACCTAGCGGGAGGGGTTACGAGCAGTACTTC.

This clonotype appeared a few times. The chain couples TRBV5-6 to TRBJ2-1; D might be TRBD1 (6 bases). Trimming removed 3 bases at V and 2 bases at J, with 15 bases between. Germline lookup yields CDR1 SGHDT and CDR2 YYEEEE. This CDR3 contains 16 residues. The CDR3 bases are TGTGCCAGCAGCTATACCGGTGGGGGCACCTACAATGAGCAGTTCTTC. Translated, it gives CASSYTGGGTYNEQFF.

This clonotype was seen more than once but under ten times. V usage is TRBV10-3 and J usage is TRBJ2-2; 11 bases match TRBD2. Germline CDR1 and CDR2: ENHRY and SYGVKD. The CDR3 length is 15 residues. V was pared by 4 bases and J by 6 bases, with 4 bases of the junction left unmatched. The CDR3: CAISALAGDSGELFF. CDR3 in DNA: TGTGCCATCAGTGCACTAGCGGGAGATTCCGGGGAGCTGTTTTTT.